These 5 T cell receptor beta chains share one sample of origin, sequenced in a study of chronic HIV infection and antiretroviral therapy. Using its own MiXCR run on the 5' RACE reads, TCRdb lists one record per CDR3 protein. The repertoire holds more than 25,000 distinct CDR3 sequences, more than 7.5% seen once, with about 2.4% in the top ten. The specimen sequenced was peripheral blood. The receptors derive from an adult who had HIV and had not received antiretroviral therapy, or was an uninfected healthy control (not recorded which).

Here the CDR3 reads CATSGSSDADTQYF. CDR3 nucleotides: TGTGCCACCAGCGGATCTAGCGATGCAGATACGCAGTATTTT. This chain links TRBV15 with TRBJ2-3, with a weak D call TRBD2 (6 bases). V dropped 5 bases and J dropped 4 bases, with 13 bases sitting between them. Germline V gene data show CDR1 as LNHNV and CDR2 as YYDKDF (reference sequence). This CDR3 has 14 residues.

This clonotype appeared many times. V is TRBV20-1 and J is TRBJ1-6; D not resolved. V gave up 4 bases and J gave up 0 bases, with 7 bases separating them. Germline CDR1 and CDR2: DFQATT and SNEGSKA (reference sequence). The CDR3 consists of 14 residues. DNA for the CDR3: TGCAGTGCTACAGTGAGCTCCTATAATTCACCCCTCCACTTT. Translating it yields CSATVSSYNSPLHF.

This clonotype was seen many times. The chain recombines TRBV6-4 with TRBJ2-2; no firm D call. The CDR3 has 14 residues. Germline lookup yields CDR1 MRHNA and CDR2 SNTAGT. The V end lost 3 bases, the J end lost 3 bases, and 8 bases lay between the germline ends. The DNA for the CDR3 is TGTGCCAGCAGTGATGGGGTCGACACCGGGGAGCTGTTTTTT. Translating gives CASSDGVDTGELFF.

As to this clonotype: Germline and junction disagree at one end, which may indicate a read error. The DNA for the CDR3 is TGTGCCAGTAGTATAGGGAGACTAGCTTCCTTC. It encodes CASSIGRLASF. J is TRBJ2-4 and V is TRBV19; TRBD2 aligns across 7 bases. This CDR3 is built from 11 residues. CDR1 and CDR2 (germline): LNHDA, SQIVND (reference sequence).

This clonotype showed up many times. The V gene is TRBV20-1, the J gene TRBJ2-1; 7 bases are a match to TRBD2. Germline CDR1 DFQATT, CDR2 SNEGSKA (reference sequence). The junction had 10 bases not matched to a gene; V was cut back by 3 bases and J by 8 bases. The length of the CDR3 is 14 residues. CDR3 DNA sequence: TGCAGTGCTAGCCCTCTGGCGGGGGTGCATGAGCAGTTCTTC. This sequence encodes CSASPLAGVHEQFF.